The clone carrying this TCR beta chain has a handful of counts. As yet, its antigen is unknown. The data originate from a study of identical twins. The CDR3 spans 17 residues. Deletions cut 2 bases from V and 0 bases from J, with 14 bases between. Germline loops: CDR1 PRHDT, CDR2 FYEKMQ (reference sequence). TCRdb reprocessed the 5' RACE reads via MiXCR and lists one record per CDR3 protein. This table holds fewer than 250,000 distinct CDR3 sequences, 6.5% to 9% found once. Study results and limitations: Researchers caution that invariant MAIT and iNKT cells could partly confound zero-insertion analyses.

This sample was also put to use in a study of yellow fever vaccine responses in identical twins. From that paper: The authors reported partly convergent, partly personalized vaccine responses in identical twins.

The sequence was collected from a woman under 30 in good health. The sequencing input was CD8+ T cells sorted from blood. The chain employs TRBV13 and TRBJ2-1, with D perhaps TRBD1 (6 bases). Here the CDR3 DNA reads TGTGCCAGCAGCTTACGAGGGGGACCCCTCTCCTACAATGAGCAGTTCTTC. Its protein product is CASSLRGGPLSYNEQFF.